Listed below are T cell receptor beta chains from one sample, sequenced in a study of technical replicates of blood from a few donors. Profiling relied on immunoSEQ multiplex PCR, and the TCRdb table lists in-frame clones only, not all of them. This table holds approximately 100,000 clones, approximately 96% found once. The sequenced material came from T cells isolated from PBMCs. These receptors were taken from a human donor in good health. Each CDR3 is given with its conserved first and last residue. The order of the fields is V gene, J gene, D gene, CDR3 protein, CDR3 DNA. D genes are given only for firm matches.

>TRBV9|TRBJ2-2|TRBD1
CASSVTSGTGETGELFF
TGTGCCAGCAGCGTAACTTCAGGGACAGGAGAAACCGGGGAGCTGTTTTTT
>TRBV7-9|TRBJ2-1|NA
CASSLGSLSVSYNEQFF
TGTGCCAGCAGCTTAGGAAGCTTGTCTGTATCCTACAATGAGCAGTTCTTC
>TRBV6-1|TRBJ1-4|NA
CASAHRLTNEKLFF
TGTGCCAGCGCCCACAGGTTAACTAATGAAAAACTGTTTTTT
>TRBV5-1|TRBJ1-2|NA
CASSLDGGPNYGYTF
TGCGCCAGCAGCTTGGACGGGGGGCCTAATTATGGCTACACCTTC
>TRBV6-5|TRBJ2-7|NA
CASSPSYGGITMQYF
TGTGCCAGCAGCCCCAGTTACGGGGGTATTACTATGCAGTACTTC
>TRBV11-3|TRBJ2-2|TRBD2
CASSLGLAGGPGELFF
TGTGCCAGCAGCTTGGGACTAGCGGGGGGGCCCGGGGAGCTGTTTTTT
>TRBV18|TRBJ1-1|TRBD1
CASSPSGGYTEAFF
TGTGCCAGCTCACCATCAGGGGGATACACTGAAGCTTTCTTT
>TRBV18|TRBJ2-7|NA
CASSGADSYEQYF
TGTGCCAGCTCAGGGGCAGACTCCTACGAGCAGTACTTC
>TRBV7-3|TRBJ1-1|NA
CASSLTRTSSTEAFF
TGTGCCAGCAGCTTAACGCGGACTAGTAGCACTGAAGCTTTCTTT
>TRBV18|TRBJ1-2|NA
CASSPEEGLVDGYTF
TGTGCCAGCTCACCGGAGGAGGGGCTGGTAGATGGCTACACCTTC
>TRBV12-5|TRBJ1-1|NA
CASGPVRSEAFF
TGTGCTAGTGGTCCCGTGAGATCAGAAGCTTTCTTT
>TRBV9|TRBJ2-7|NA
CASSEREFPYEQYF
TGTGCCAGCAGCGAGAGGGAGTTTCCCTACGAGCAGTACTTC
>TRBV6-1|TRBJ1-2|TRBD1
CASRELTGGASTF
TGTGCCAGCAGAGAACTGACAGGGGGCGCGTCTACCTTC